What follows is one T cell receptor beta chain and its context. The data belong to a study of blood T cell repertoires in COVID-19. Study details: The samples span acute and convalescent COVID-19 from the United States, Italy and Spain.

Original analysis: Amplified reference gene primers provided the basis for estimating nucleated cell counts. The repertoire was sequenced with immunoSEQ multiplex PCR; TCRdb's copy has only in-frame clones and lacks some. V and J calls and clone size come straight from that table; D and trimming were deduced from the DNA. Of about 180,000 clones listed, approximately 80% are singletons. CDR1 PRHDT and CDR2 FYEKMQ come from the germline V gene (reference sequence). V gave up 5 bases and J gave up 6 bases, with 7 bases separating them. The CDR3 is 11 residues long. Enrolled through a virtual design, the participants were between about 18 and 89 years of age and came from some 26 US areas.

The TCR comes from a woman aged 50 to 65 who had recovered from COVID-19. The J gene is TRBJ1-1, the V gene TRBV13; D gene unclear. Sequenced sample: PBMCs or T cells enriched from blood (not recorded which). CDR3 nucleotides: TGTGCCAGCAGCCGGGAGGCTGAAGCTTTCTTT. Translation: CASSREAEAFF.